One and the same sample provided the 22 T cell receptor beta chains below, sequenced in a study of neoadjuvant nivolumab and ipilimumab in lung cancer. Repertoires were generated with immunoSEQ multiplex PCR, while TCRdb's copy carries only in-frame clones and drops some. The sample contains some 17,000 clones, roughly four fifths of which appear only once. The source material was tumor tissue, sampled after neoadjuvant nivolumab, alone or with ipilimumab, at or shortly before surgery. The receptors shown here come from an adult with non-small cell lung cancer.

By share, this clone ranks as medium-sized. V is TRBV7-9 and J is TRBJ2-2; D remains ambiguous. V was clipped by 1 base and J by 0 bases, with 9 bases between them. This CDR3 is 16 amino acids long. Germline values: CDR1 SEHNR, CDR2 FQNEAQ (reference sequence). The CDR3 is CASSLVSGSNTGELFF. The CDR3 nucleotides read TGTGCCAGCAGCTTAGTCTCCGGATCGAACACCGGGGAGCTGTTTTTT.

The CDR3 DNA reads as TGCGCCAGCAGCGATGGTGGACAGGGGGCCTATGGCTACACCTTC. Its protein is CASSDGGQGAYGYTF. The chain employs TRBV5-1 and TRBJ1-2; 11 bases match TRBD1. Germline V gene data show CDR1 as SGHRS and CDR2 as YFSETQ. This CDR3 contains 15 residues. The J segment lost 4 bases and the V segment lost 4 bases, leaving 6 bases of the junction unmatched.

This clone was observed a handful of times. The V gene is TRBV2, the J gene TRBJ2-3; 7 bases are a match to TRBD2. Germline V gene data show CDR1 as SNHLY and CDR2 as FYNNEI. The CDR3 runs to 15 residues. J was trimmed by 7 bases and V by 6 bases; bases with no gene match: 13. The CDR3 spells CASSQSGEAPNTQYF. The CDR3 DNA reads as TGTGCCAGCAGCCAAAGCGGGGAAGCCCCGAATACGCAGTATTTT.

This clone appeared a single time. V usage is TRBV7-9 and J usage is TRBJ2-5; 9 bases agree with TRBD1. Per the germline V gene, CDR1 is SEHNR and CDR2 is FQNEAQ (reference sequence). The CDR3 loop spans 16 amino acids. The ends lost 2 bases at V and 1 base at J; junction bases unmatched: 5. This chain's CDR3 is CASSLIPGQGQETQYF. The CDR3 region has the DNA TGTGCCAGCAGCTTAATACCGGGACAGGGCCAAGAGACCCAGTACTTC.

The CDR3 spells CASSPGQGETQYF. In DNA, the CDR3 is TGTGCCAGCAGCCCGGGACAGGGGGAGACCCAGTACTTC. The V and J genes are TRBV7-6 and TRBJ2-5; 10 bases map to TRBD1. Germline assignment: CDR1 SGHVS and CDR2 FNYEAQ. This CDR3 region has 13 residues. V was pared by 5 bases and J by 5 bases, with 2 bases of the junction left unmatched.

The rearrangement uses TRBV9 and TRBJ1-1; a possible D gene is TRBD1 (5 bases). The CDR3 is made up of 16 amino acids. V was shortened by 4 bases and J by 2 bases, with 18 bases between the two germline ends. Germline lookup yields CDR1 SGDLS and CDR2 YYNGEE. CDR3 sequence: CASSSPRGKPNTEAFF. In DNA, the CDR3 is TGTGCCAGCAGCTCCCCCCGGGGCAAACCAAACACTGAAGCTTTCTTT. Full variable domain (outside the CDR3, taken from reference TRBV9 and TRBJ1-1): DSGVTQTPKHLITATGQRVTLRCSPRSGDLSVYWYQQSLDQGLQFLIQYYNGEERAKGNILERFSAQQFPDLHSELNLSSLELGDSALYFCASSSPRGKPNTEAFFGQGTRLTVV.

The chain joins TRBV7-6 to TRBJ1-1; the D is unclear. CDR3 length equals 13 residues. Trimming stripped 2 bases from V and 1 base from J, with 5 bases between. CDR1 and CDR2 from the germline V gene are SGHVS and FNYEAQ. CDR3 loop: CASSLLGNTEAFF. CDR3 DNA: TGTGCCAGCAGCTTACTGGGGAACACTGAAGCTTTCTTT.

The J gene is TRBJ1-1, the V gene TRBV10-3; 7 nucleotides line up with TRBD1. CDR1 is ENHRY, CDR2 SYGVKD, per germline. The V gene end was trimmed by 5 bases and the J gene end by 8 bases; junction bases not matched to a gene: 5. The CDR3 has 12 amino acids. CDR3 sequence: CAISNRDREAFF. The CDR3 nucleotides read TGTGCCATCAGTAACCGGGACAGAGAAGCTTTCTTT.

The chain carries TRBV5-1 and TRBJ2-2, with TRBD1 as a possible D gene (6 bases). CDR1 and CDR2 (germline): SGHRS, YFSETQ. The CDR3 spans 14 residues. V was clipped by 7 bases and J by 2 bases, with 12 bases between them. The CDR3 loop is CASSTQGNTGELFF. The CDR3, as DNA: TGCGCCAGCTCAACACAGGGAAACACCGGGGAGCTGTTTTTT.

The rearrangement joins TRBV7-8 to TRBJ2-7, with D possibly matching TRBD2 (7 bases). This CDR3 is built from 15 residues. CDR1 and CDR2 from the germline V gene are SGHVS and FQNEAQ. With 4 bases removed from V and 4 bases from J, the gap between germline ends came to 17 bases. The CDR3 bases are TGTGCCAGCAGCTCCCTGGGGGGGCCACGTTACGAGCAGTACTTC. Its translation: CASSSLGGPRYEQYF. Based on the CDR3 plus reference TRBV7-8 and TRBJ2-7, the full variable domain is GAGVSQSPRYKVAKRGQDVALRCDPISGHVSLFWYQQALGQGPEFLTYFQNEAQLDKSGLPSDRFFAERPEGSVSTLKIQRTQQEDSAVYLCASSSLGGPRYEQYFGPGTRLTVT.

The rearrangement links TRBV14 to TRBJ2-2; perhaps TRBD2 as D (7 bases). Germline values: CDR1 SGHDN, CDR2 FVKESK. This CDR3 has 17 residues. Trimming left V 4 bases short and J 5 bases short, with 20 bases between. The CDR3: CASSPLSGAGRTGELFF. The CDR3 DNA reads as TGTGCCAGCAGCCCCTTATCAGGGGCCGGGAGGACCGGGGAGCTGTTTTTT.

The chain links TRBV14 to TRBJ2-3; 8 bases are shared with TRBD2. In germline, CDR1 is SGHDN, CDR2 FVKESK. The V segment lost 4 bases and the J segment 1 base; nucleotides outside the gene matches: 4. This CDR3 spans 15 amino acids. For the CDR3, the DNA is TGTGCCAGCAGCCGCGGGGGGCACGGCACAGATACGCAGTATTTT. This gives the protein CASSRGGHGTDTQYF.

This chain links TRBV4-2 with TRBJ2-7, with 8 nucleotides matching TRBD1. The CDR3 totals 14 residues. Per germline, CDR1 LGHNA and CDR2 YNFKEQ. The V segment lost 2 bases and the J segment 5 bases; nucleotides outside the gene matches: 5. CDR3 protein: CASSQRDRLHEQYF. DNA of the CDR3: TGTGCCAGCAGCCAACGGGACAGGCTCCACGAGCAGTACTTC.

This clone has a single count. This chain links TRBV6-5 with TRBJ1-4; possible D gene TRBD1, 5 bases. Germline V gives CDR1 MNHEY, CDR2 SVGAGI. With 0 bases removed from V and 12 bases from J, the gap between germline ends came to 17 bases. The length of the CDR3 is 15 residues. The CDR3 is CASSYSRTRGGELFF. The CDR3 DNA reads TGTGCCAGCAGTTACTCGAGGACACGTGGCGGGGAACTGTTTTTT.

This clone was seen a few times. The V and J genes are TRBV2 and TRBJ1-6; 9 bases are shared with TRBD1. Germline CDR1 reads SNHLY; CDR2 reads FYNNEI. The CDR3 runs to 13 residues. J lost 7 bases, V lost 7 bases, and 2 bases had no gene match. The CDR3: CASKDRGNSPLHF. CDR3 nucleotides: TGTGCCAGCAAGGACAGGGGAAATTCACCCCTCCACTTT.

This clone showed up just a few times. The chain links TRBV7-2 to TRBJ1-2; D is ambiguous. Germline loops: CDR1 SGHTA, CDR2 FQGNSA. The CDR3 spans 14 residues. V was clipped by 0 bases and J by 7 bases, with 12 bases between them. The CDR3 DNA follows: TGTGCCAGCAGCTTAGCGTTGGGGAGCTCTGGCTACACCTTC. Protein product: CASSLALGSSGYTF.

The genes are TRBV5-8 and TRBJ1-5, with 10 bases matching TRBD1. The CDR3 totals 17 residues. Germline V CDR1 and CDR2: SGHTS, YDEGEE. The V and J ends lost 0 bases and 6 bases, in that order; junction bases with no gene match: 9. DNA of the CDR3: TGTGCCAGCAGCTTGGCGTTGGGACAGGGGAGACGTCAGCCCCAGCATTTT. This translates into CASSLALGQGRRQPQHF.

The chain has TRBV19 and TRBJ2-1; tentatively, D is TRBD2 (6 bases). The V gene's germline CDR1 is LNHDA and CDR2 SQIVND (reference sequence). V lost 1 base, J lost 8 bases, and 9 bases lay in between. The CDR3 is 13 amino acids. The CDR3 DNA is TGTGCCAGTAGTATAGTATCGGGGGATGAGCAGTTCTTC. Translation: CASSIVSGDEQFF.

This chain's CDR3 is CASSLNDFAEAFF. Written as DNA, the CDR3 is TGCGCCAGCAGCTTGAATGACTTCGCTGAAGCTTTCTTT. The chain employs TRBV5-1 and TRBJ1-1; D is unclear. The CDR3 sequence is 13 residues long. Per the germline V gene, CDR1 is SGHRS and CDR2 is YFSETQ. Trimming left V 1 base short and J 6 bases short, with 10 bases between.

V is TRBV7-2 and J is TRBJ1-2, with no clear D. CDR3 size: 12 residues. Per the germline V gene, CDR1 is SGHTA and CDR2 is FQGNSA. The V gene lost 2 bases and the J gene lost 7 bases, with 8 bases spanning the gap. CDR3 region: CASSLTATGYTF. The CDR3 DNA reads TGTGCCAGCAGCTTAACGGCCACTGGCTACACCTTC. The full variable domain, in which reference TRBV7-2 and TRBJ1-2 provide the parts outside the CDR3, is GAGVSQSPSNKVTEKGKDVELRCDPISGHTALYWYRQSLGQGLEFLIYFQGNSAPDKSGLPSDRFSAERTGGSVSTLTIQRTQQEDSAVYLCASSLTATGYTFGSGTRLTVV.

This CDR3 reads CASSAGQNYEQYF. The CDR3 nucleotides read TGTGCCAGCAGCGCCGGACAGAACTACGAGCAGTACTTC. The V call is TRBV9, the J call TRBJ2-7; possible D gene TRBD1, 6 bases. Deletions cut 3 bases from V and 3 bases from J, with 10 bases between. The CDR3 spans 13 residues. Germline V gives CDR1 SGDLS, CDR2 YYNGEE.

In this sample, this clone turned up a few times. In DNA form, the CDR3 reads TGTGCCATCATAAACGGCCTACGGGGGGCTTCCCAAGAGACCCAGTACTTC. Encoded protein: CAIINGLRGASQETQYF. The chain employs TRBV10-3 and TRBJ2-5; perhaps TRBD2 as D (7 bases). In germline, CDR1 is ENHRY, CDR2 SYGVKD. This CDR3 is built from 17 residues. Trimming stripped 7 bases from V and 1 base from J, with 22 bases between.